Presented here are 12 T cell receptor beta chains from one specimen sequenced in a study of Ad26.COV2.S vaccination and SARS-CoV-2 variants listed by TCRdb under 2021. Library creation used the immunoSEQ multiplex PCR assay. TCRdb retrieved this table from immuneACCESS and kept in-frame rearrangements only. Not all clones are present; in checked studies, unresolved V genes account for under half, and no reason is known for the remainder. The sample profile shows approximately 460,000 clones; roughly nine tenths of them were found once. The ten top clones hold under 2% of the sample. The treatment or condition label here, explained by the study, means: roughly 20 received Ad26.COV2.S at low or high dose, single or two shots; several received placebo; per-sample allocation not given. Repertoires of vaccine and placebo recipients were sequenced from samples taken on day 63 after the first injection.

Sequenced here: peripheral blood, sampled in a trial of Ad26.COV2.S vaccine versus placebo. The receptor source for this set is a person aged 18-60 years who received the Ad26.COV2.S COVID-19 vaccine or a placebo.

Worth noting for this clone: An end of the junction differs from the germline gene, which may be a read error. CDR3 in amino acids: CASGKGTFTHF. CDR3 bases: TGTGCCAGCGGGAAAGGGACGTTTACTCATTTT. The gene calls are TRBV2 and TRBJ1-3; possible D gene TRBD1, 5 bases. The V gene's germline CDR1 is SNHLY and CDR2 FYNNEI. The CDR3 is made up of 11 amino acids.

The chain has TRBV9 and TRBJ2-1; 8 nucleotides agree with TRBD1. CDR3 size: 14 residues. The germline V gene has CDR1 SGDLS and CDR2 YYNGEE. With V trimmed by 2 bases and J by 7 bases, 5 bases remained unmatched. The CDR3 region is CASSVSGGRNEQFF. DNA of the CDR3: TGTGCCAGCAGCGTCTCAGGGGGCCGGAATGAGCAGTTCTTC.

The genes are TRBV28 and TRBJ2-7; 8 bases are a match to TRBD2. Germline-derived CDR1 and CDR2 are MDHEN and SYDVKM. Trimming took 5 bases from V and 10 from J; bases not matched to a gene: 16. This CDR3 comprises 15 residues. CDR3 sequence: CASSLTRGGPREQYF. The CDR3 nucleotides read TGTGCCAGCAGTCTTACCCGGGGGGGACCACGAGAACAGTACTTC.

The chain carries TRBV7-2 and TRBJ2-1; D gene uncertain. This CDR3 is built from 12 residues. V lost 0 bases and J lost 5, with 2 bases in between. Germline CDR1 is SGHTA and CDR2 is FQGNSA. Written as DNA, the CDR3 is TGTGCCAGCAGCTTAGCACACAATGAGCAGTTCTTC. Translation gives CASSLAHNEQFF.

CDR3 nucleotides: TGTGCCAGCTCACCAAGAAACGCCAACACCGGGGAGCTGTTTTTT. This gives the protein CASSPRNANTGELFF. The chain is built from TRBV18 and TRBJ2-2; D is undetermined. The germline V and J ends were trimmed by 2 bases and 2 bases, with 9 bases remaining between them. CDR1 KGHSH and CDR2 LQKENI come from the germline V gene. This CDR3 has 15 amino acids.

Of note for this clone: Different DNA sequences within this sample yield the same CDR3. J is TRBJ1-5 and V is TRBV7-2; D is unresolved. Germline CDR1 is SGHTA and CDR2 is FQGNSA. The CDR3 sequence is 15 residues long. Between the trimmed V and J ends, which lost 2 bases and 2 bases, there was a span of 10 bases. CDR3 bases: TGTGCCAGCAGCTTATGGCGAGAGGGCAATCAGCCCCAGCATTTT. This sequence encodes CASSLWREGNQPQHF.

The rearrangement links TRBV6-5 to TRBJ2-7, with a tentative D call TRBD2 (7 bases). Per germline, CDR1 MNHEY and CDR2 SVGAGI. CDR3 size: 12 residues. V was cut by 8 bases and J by 6 bases, with 14 bases left in between. The CDR3 region has the DNA TGTGCCAGCTGGGGGCGGGGGTTCGAGCAGTACTTC. As protein: CASWGRGFEQYF.

The chain carries TRBV29-1 and TRBJ2-7, with TRBD2 identical over 7 bases. Germline loops: CDR1 SQVTM, CDR2 ANQGSEA. The length of the CDR3 is 14 residues. The junction had 5 bases not matched to a gene; V was cut back by 1 base and J by 2 bases. The CDR3 spells CSVEVSGVTYEQYF. The DNA for the CDR3 is TGCAGCGTTGAAGTAAGCGGGGTTACCTACGAGCAGTACTTC.

This chain links TRBV10-3 with TRBJ2-5; D is unresolved. Germline-derived CDR1 and CDR2 are ENHRY and SYGVKD. The CDR3 is 16 amino acids. The V gene lost 1 base and the J gene lost 2 bases, with 14 bases spanning the gap. As DNA, the CDR3 is TGTGCCATCAGTGAGTACCGCCAGGTACCGCAAGAGACCCAGTACTTC. This gives the protein CAISEYRQVPQETQYF.

This chain joins TRBV11-2 and TRBJ2-1, with D unclear. V dropped 5 bases and J dropped 7 bases, with 12 bases sitting between them. The V gene's germline CDR1 is SGHAT and CDR2 FQNNGV. This CDR3 is built from 13 residues. CDR3 nucleotide sequence: TGTGCCAGCAGCCCCCGGGCCACAAATGAGCAGTTCTTC. Translated: CASSPRATNEQFF. The full variable domain, its missing parts supplied by reference TRBV11-2 and TRBJ2-1, is EAGVAQSPRYKIIEKRQSVAFWCNPISGHATLYWYQQILGQGPKLLIQFQNNGVVDDSQLPKDRFSAERLKGVDSTLKIQPAKLEDSAVYLCASSPRATNEQFFGPGTRLTVL.

On this clone itself: The same CDR3 can be traced to other DNA sequences in this sample. This rearrangement joins TRBV30 to TRBJ1-6, with D perhaps matching TRBD1 (6 bases). Germline CDR1 reads GTSNPN; CDR2 reads SVGIG (reference sequence). V lost 1 base, J lost 7 bases, and 8 bases lay in between. CDR3 length: 13 residues. The CDR3 protein is CAWSAQGNSPLHF. CDR3 coding DNA: TGTGCCTGGAGTGCGCAGGGGAATTCACCCCTCCACTTT.

V gene TRBV5-6 combines with J gene TRBJ2-5; 11 bases agree with TRBD1. Trimming cost V 4 bases and J 3 bases; bases outside gene matches: 5. The CDR3 has 15 amino acids. Germline loops: CDR1 SGHDT, CDR2 YYEEEE. The chain's CDR3 is CASSLRTGGKETQYF. CDR3 bases: TGTGCCAGCAGCCTCCGGACAGGGGGCAAAGAGACCCAGTACTTC.